This T cell receptor (beta chain) derives from a study of cytomegalovirus exposure and HLA in healthy donors. Study overall: Earlier sequencing of about 179 million T cells yielded 100 million to 120 million unique TCR beta sequences.

Comment on this clone: As yet, its antigen is unknown.

The PCR had 60 Vbeta and 13 Jbeta primers. Clones were sequenced by immunoSEQ multiplex PCR, and TCRdb holds only the in-frame ones, with some missing. The repertoire holds 60,000 to 90,000 clones, with about 70% as singletons. This CDR3 contains 15 residues. Trimming took 5 bases from V and 2 from J; bases not matched to a gene: 6. Germline CDR1 reads SGHVS; CDR2 reads FQNEAQ. General observations from the study: A link between a missense DCLRE1C variant and TCR beta V- and J-gene trimming emerged from a later analysis. Cytomegalovirus status was reportedly diagnosed by the classifier with high specificity and sensitivity. Later, an analysis showed that TCR beta chains associated with HLA were more clonally expanded than others that were equally common.

The source is a man aged 40-49 years in good health and CMV-seropositive. The sequenced sample was PBMCs. V and J are TRBV7-8 and TRBJ1-2, with TRBD1 identical over 9 bases. The CDR3 loop reads CASSPRQGENYGYTF. CDR3 bases: TGTGCCAGCAGCCCCAGACAGGGGGAGAACTATGGCTACACCTTC.